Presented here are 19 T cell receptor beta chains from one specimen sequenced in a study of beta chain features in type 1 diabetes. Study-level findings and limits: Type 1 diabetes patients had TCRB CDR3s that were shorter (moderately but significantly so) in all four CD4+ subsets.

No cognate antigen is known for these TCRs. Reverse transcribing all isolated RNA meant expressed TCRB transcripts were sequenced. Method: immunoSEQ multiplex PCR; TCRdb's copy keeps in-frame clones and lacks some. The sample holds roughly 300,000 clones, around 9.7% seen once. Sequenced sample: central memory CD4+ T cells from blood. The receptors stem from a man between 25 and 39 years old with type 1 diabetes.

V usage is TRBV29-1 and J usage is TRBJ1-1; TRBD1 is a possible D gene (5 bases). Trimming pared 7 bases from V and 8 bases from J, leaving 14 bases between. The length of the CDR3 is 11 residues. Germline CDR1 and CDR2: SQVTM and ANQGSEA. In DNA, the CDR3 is TGCAGCGCCGGGACCGCGCCCGAAGCTTTCTTT. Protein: CSAGTAPEAFF.

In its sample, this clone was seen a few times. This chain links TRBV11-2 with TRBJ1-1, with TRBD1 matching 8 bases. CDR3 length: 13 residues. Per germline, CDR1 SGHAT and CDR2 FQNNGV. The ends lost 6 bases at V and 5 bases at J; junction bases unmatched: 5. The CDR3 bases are TGTGCCAGCAGTTCGCAGGGGGCTACTGAAGCTTTCTTT. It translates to CASSSQGATEAFF.

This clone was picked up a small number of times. CDR3 amino acids: CASSLGSYTEAFF. CDR3 nucleotide sequence: TGTGCCAGCTCACTCGGTTCTTACACTGAAGCTTTCTTT. The chain couples TRBV18 to TRBJ1-1; D remains ambiguous. Germline assignment: CDR1 KGHSH and CDR2 LQKENI. With 4 bases removed from V and 3 bases from J, the gap between germline ends came to 9 bases. The CDR3 is 13 amino acids.

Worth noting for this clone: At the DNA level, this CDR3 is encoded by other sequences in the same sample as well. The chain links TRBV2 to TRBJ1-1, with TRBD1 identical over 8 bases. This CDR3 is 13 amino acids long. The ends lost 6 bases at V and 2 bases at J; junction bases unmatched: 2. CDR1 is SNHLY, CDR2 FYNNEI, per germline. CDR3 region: CASSGQGNTEAFF. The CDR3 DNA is TGTGCCAGCAGCGGACAGGGAAACACTGAAGCTTTCTTT.

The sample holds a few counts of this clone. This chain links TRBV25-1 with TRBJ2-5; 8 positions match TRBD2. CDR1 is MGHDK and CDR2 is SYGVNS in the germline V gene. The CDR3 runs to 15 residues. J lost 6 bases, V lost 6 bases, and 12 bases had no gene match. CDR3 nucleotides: TGTGCCAGCAGCCTAGTCGGGGGGGGCCTAAAGACCCAGTACTTC. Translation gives CASSLVGGGLKTQYF.

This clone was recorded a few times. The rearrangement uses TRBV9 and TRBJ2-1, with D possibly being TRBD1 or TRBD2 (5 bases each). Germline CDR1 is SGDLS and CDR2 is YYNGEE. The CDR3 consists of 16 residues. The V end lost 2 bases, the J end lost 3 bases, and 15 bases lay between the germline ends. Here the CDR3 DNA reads TGTGCCAGCAGCGTGAGTACCGGGACGGTCTACAATGAGCAGTTCTTC. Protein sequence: CASSVSTGTVYNEQFF.

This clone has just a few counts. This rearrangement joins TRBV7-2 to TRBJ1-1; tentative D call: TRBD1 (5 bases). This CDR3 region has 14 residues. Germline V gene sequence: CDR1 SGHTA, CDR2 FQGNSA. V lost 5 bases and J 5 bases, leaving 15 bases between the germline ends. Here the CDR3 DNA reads TGTGCCAGCAGCCTAGACAGTTGGAAAACTGAAGCTTTCTTT. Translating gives CASSLDSWKTEAFF.

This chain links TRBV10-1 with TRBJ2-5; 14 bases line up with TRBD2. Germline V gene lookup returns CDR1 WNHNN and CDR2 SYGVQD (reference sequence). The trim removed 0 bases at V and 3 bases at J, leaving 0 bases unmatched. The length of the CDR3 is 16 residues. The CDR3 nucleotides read TGCGCCAGCAGTGAGTCGGGACTAGCGGGGGAAGAGACCCAGTACTTC. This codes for CASSESGLAGEETQYF.

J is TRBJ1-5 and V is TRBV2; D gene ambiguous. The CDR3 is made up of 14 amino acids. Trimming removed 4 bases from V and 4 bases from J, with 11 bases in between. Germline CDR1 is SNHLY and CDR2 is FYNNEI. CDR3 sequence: CASSGYSVNQPQHF. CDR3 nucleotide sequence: TGTGCCAGCAGTGGTTACAGCGTGAATCAGCCCCAGCATTTT.

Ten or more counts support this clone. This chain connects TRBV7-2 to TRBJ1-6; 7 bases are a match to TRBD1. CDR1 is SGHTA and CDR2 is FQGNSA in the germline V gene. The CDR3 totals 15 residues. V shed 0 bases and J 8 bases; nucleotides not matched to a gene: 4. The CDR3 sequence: CASSLAEGADSPLHF. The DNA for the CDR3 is TGTGCCAGCAGCTTAGCGGAGGGGGCGGATTCACCCCTCCACTTT.

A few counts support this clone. The CDR3 nucleotides read TGTGCCAGTAGTTCAGGTTCGGCTGGCTACACCTTC. This encodes CASSSGSAGYTF. The J gene is TRBJ1-2, the V gene TRBV19; D is ambiguous. Germline CDR1 and CDR2: LNHDA and SQIVND (reference sequence). CDR3 length equals 12 residues. The V end was cut by 5 bases, the J end by 7 bases, with 11 bases between.

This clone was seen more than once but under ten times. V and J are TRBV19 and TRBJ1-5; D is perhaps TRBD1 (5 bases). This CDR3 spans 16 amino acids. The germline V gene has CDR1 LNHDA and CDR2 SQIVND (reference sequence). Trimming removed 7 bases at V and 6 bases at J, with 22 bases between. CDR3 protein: CASTAQGTQLGQPQHF. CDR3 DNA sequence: TGTGCCAGTACCGCGCAGGGAACCCAATTAGGTCAGCCCCAGCATTTT.

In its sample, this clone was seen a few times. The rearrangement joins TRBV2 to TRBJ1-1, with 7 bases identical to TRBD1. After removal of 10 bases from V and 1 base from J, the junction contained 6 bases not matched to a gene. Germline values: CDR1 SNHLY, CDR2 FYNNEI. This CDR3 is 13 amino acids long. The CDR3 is CAIKGQQNTEAFF. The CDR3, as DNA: TGTGCCATCAAGGGACAGCAGAACACTGAAGCTTTCTTT.

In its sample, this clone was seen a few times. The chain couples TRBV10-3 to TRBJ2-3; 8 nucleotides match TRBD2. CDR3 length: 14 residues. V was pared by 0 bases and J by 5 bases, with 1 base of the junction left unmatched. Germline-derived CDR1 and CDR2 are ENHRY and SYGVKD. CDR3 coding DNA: TGTGCCATCAGTGAGTCTAGCGGGGAAGATACGCAGTATTTT. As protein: CAISESSGEDTQYF.

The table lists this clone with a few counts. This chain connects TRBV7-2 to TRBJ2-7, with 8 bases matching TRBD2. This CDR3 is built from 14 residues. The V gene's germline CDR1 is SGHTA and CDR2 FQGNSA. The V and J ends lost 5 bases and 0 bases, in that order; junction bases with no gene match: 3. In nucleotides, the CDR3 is TGTGCCAGCAGCCGCAGCGGGAGCTCCTACGAGCAGTACTTC. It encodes CASSRSGSSYEQYF.

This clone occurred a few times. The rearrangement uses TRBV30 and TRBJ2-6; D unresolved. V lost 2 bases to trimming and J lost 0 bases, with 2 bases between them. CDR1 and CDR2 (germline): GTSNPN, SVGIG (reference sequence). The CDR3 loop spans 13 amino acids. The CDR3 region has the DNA TGTGCCTGGAGTACCTCTGGGGCCAACGTCCTGACTTTC. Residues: CAWSTSGANVLTF.

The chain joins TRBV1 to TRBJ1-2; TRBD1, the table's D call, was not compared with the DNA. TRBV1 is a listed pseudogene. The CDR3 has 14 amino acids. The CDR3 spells CTSSQVYRNYGYTF. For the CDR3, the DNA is TGCACCAGCAGCCAAGTTTACAGAAACTATGGCTACACCTTC.

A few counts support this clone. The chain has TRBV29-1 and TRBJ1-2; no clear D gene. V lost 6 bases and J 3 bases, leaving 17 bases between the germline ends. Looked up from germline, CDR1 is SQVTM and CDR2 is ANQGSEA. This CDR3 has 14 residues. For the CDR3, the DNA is TGCAGCGTCCCGGGAGTGGGTTTCCACTATGGCTACACCTTC. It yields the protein CSVPGVGFHYGYTF.

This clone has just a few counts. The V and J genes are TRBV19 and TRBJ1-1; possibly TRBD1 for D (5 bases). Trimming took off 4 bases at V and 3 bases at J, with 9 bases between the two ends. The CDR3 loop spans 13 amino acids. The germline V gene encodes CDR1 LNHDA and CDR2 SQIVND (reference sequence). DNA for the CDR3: TGTGCCAGTAGTACCCGGGACCACACTGAAGCTTTCTTT. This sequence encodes CASSTRDHTEAFF.